Included here is one T cell receptor (beta chain) sequence, with context. What it binds is not known. This entry is derived from a study of T cell repertoires in cytomegalovirus infection. Study summary: It was recently identified HLA-C-restricted and well-studied HLA-B-restricted CMV epitopes that the study used.

Study observations and caveats: CMV-specific TCR beta clonotypes restricted by HLA-C dominated the ex vivo response.

Trimming took 4 bases from V and 4 from J, leaving 13 bases between them. The V gene's germline CDR1 is MGHRA and CDR2 YSYEKL. The CDR3 is made up of 14 amino acids. TCRdb passed the reads through MiXCR, listing each CDR3 protein once. Among some 590,000 distinct CDR3 sequences listed, just under 40% were seen once. This TCR came from a human donor in good health (CMV status not recorded). Some clones in this sample may be carry-over from other donors' samples. The rearrangement uses TRBV4-1 and TRBJ1-2, with D possibly being TRBD1 (5 bases). The sequencing here drew on cultured PBMCs, taken from culture after CMV antigen stimulation. The CDR3 nucleotides read TGCGCCAGCAGCCCCCCAGGGCGCTTCTATGGCTACACCTTC. It is translated as CASSPPGRFYGYTF.